This T cell receptor beta chain came from a study of OX40 agonist ivuxolimab in advanced cancers. In the study overall: The dose-escalation cohort was approximately 80% male, with a mean age of about 58 years, ranging about 20 to 79. Prior anti-PD-1, anti-PD-L1 or anti-CTLA-4 therapy was allowed; roughly 40% had some. Study-wide points: Partial responders at 0.1-3.0 mg/kg showed near-lowest clonal expansion.

Sequencing was performed with immunoSEQ multiplex PCR; in TCRdb, only in-frame clones are kept and a portion is missing. The sample contains 57,000 or so clones, 70% to 90% of which appear only once. This CDR3 region has 15 residues. Trimming removed 2 bases at V and 5 bases at J, with 15 bases between. Looked up from germline, CDR1 is SGHTA and CDR2 is FQGNSA. Worth noting for this clone: Its antigen is currently unknown.

V usage is TRBV7-2 and J usage is TRBJ2-5; D possibly corresponds to TRBD2 (6 bases). This sequence was found in an adult with an advanced solid tumor such as melanoma, head and neck, liver or kidney cancer. The material sequenced was CD4+ or CD8+ T cells sorted from blood, taken in a trial of the OX40 agonist ivuxolimab. CDR3 DNA: TGTGCCAGCAGCTTAACGATCGCGGGGCGTGAGACCCAGTACTTC. It specifies CASSLTIAGRETQYF.